This TCR beta chain was documented in a study of CD8 T cells in ankylosing spondylitis. This clonotype was observed at least ten times. Its matching antigen is unknown. TCRdb re-derived calls from the 5' RACE reads in MiXCR, one entry per CDR3 protein. The sample lists 120,000 to 150,000 distinct CDR3 sequences, 8% to 9% seen once, with 7.3% in the top ten. Study results and limitations: About 8 highly homologous variants made up a TCR beta motif, and this motif appeared characteristic of ankylosing spondylitis blood.

The CDR3 has 13 residues. Germline CDR1 MNHNS, CDR2 SASEGT. The V gene lost 6 bases and the J gene lost 6 bases, with 14 bases spanning the gap. The clonotype was recovered from a male donor with ankylosing spondylitis. Sequencing was performed on synovial fluid, either unsorted or a sorted T cell fraction (not recorded which). The chain employs TRBV6-1 and TRBJ1-2; possible D gene TRBD1, 6 bases. DNA of the CDR3: TGTGCCAGCAGCCTTCGACAGGTCGATGGCTACACCTTC. Amino acid sequence: CASSLRQVDGYTF.